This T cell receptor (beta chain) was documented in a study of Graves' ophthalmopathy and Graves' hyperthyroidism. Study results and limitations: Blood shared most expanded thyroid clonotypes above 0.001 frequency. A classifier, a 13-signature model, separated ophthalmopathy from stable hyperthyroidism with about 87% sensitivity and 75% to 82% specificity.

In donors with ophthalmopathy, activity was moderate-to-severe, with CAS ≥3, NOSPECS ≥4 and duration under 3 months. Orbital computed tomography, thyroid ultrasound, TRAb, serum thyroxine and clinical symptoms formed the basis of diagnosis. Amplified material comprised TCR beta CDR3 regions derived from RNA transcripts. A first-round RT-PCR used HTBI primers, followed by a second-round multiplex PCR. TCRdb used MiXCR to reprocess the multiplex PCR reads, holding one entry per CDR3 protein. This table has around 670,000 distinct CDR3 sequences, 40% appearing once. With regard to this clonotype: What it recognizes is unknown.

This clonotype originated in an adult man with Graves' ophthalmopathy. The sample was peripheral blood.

The CDR3 loop is CSLGTGLLGYTF. The CDR3 DNA follows: TGCAGCCTTGGGACAGGGCTCCTTGGCTACACCTTC. The chain has TRBV29-1 and TRBJ1-2, with TRBD1 matching over 9 bases. CDR3 size: 12 residues. CDR1 SQVTM and CDR2 ANQGSEA come from the germline V gene. V was pared by 8 bases and J by 7 bases, with 8 bases of the junction left unmatched.